One sample yielded the 30 T cell receptor beta chains listed below, sequenced in a study of T cell responses to AZD1222 COVID-19 vaccine. TCRdb's copy holds only in-frame clones and misses some; the assay was immunoSEQ multiplex PCR. The data show 70,000 to 90,000 clones, approximately 85% seen once. The source was peripheral blood, collected 28 days after the second AZD1222 dose. The receptors were sampled from an adult who received the AZD1222 COVID-19 vaccine.

This chain joins TRBV6-5 and TRBJ1-4; D perhaps matches TRBD1 (6 bases). The germline CDR1 and CDR2 sequences are MNHEY and SVGAGI. V lost 6 bases and J lost 4, with 12 bases in between. The CDR3 is 14 residues long. CDR3 region: CASRKQGGNEKLFF. As DNA, the CDR3 is TGTGCCAGCAGAAAACAGGGTGGTAATGAAAAACTGTTTTTT.

The gene calls are TRBV7-8 and TRBJ1-6, with D maybe TRBD1 (5 bases). V lost 2 bases and J lost 10, with 12 bases in between. Germline assignment: CDR1 SGHVS and CDR2 FQNEAQ. The CDR3 contains 14 residues. CDR3 sequence reads: CASSLTGPQSPLHF. CDR3 DNA sequence: TGTGCCAGCAGCTTAACGGGGCCCCAATCACCCCTCCACTTT.

This clone has just one count. The chain couples TRBV4-1 to TRBJ1-5; no clear D. V was pared by 0 bases and J by 5 bases, with 11 bases between. Germline lookup yields CDR1 MGHRA and CDR2 YSYEKL. The length of the CDR3 is 15 residues. The CDR3 DNA reads TGCGCCAGCAGCCAAGATGGTCAGAGTCATCAGCCCCAGCATTTT. This encodes CASSQDGQSHQPQHF.

The chain joins TRBV5-1 to TRBJ1-5; D possibly corresponds to TRBD1 (5 bases). The CDR3 is 15 residues long. Germline CDR1 and CDR2: SGHRS and YFSETQ. The V end lost 2 bases, the J end lost 4 bases, and 13 bases lay between the germline ends. This chain's CDR3 is CASSLNGASNQPQHF. CDR3 DNA: TGCGCCAGCAGCTTAAACGGGGCATCTAATCAGCCCCAGCATTTT.

The rearrangement links TRBV9 to TRBJ1-5; D is unresolved. The V gene lost 0 bases and the J gene lost 4 bases, with 5 bases spanning the gap. In germline, CDR1 is SGDLS, CDR2 YYNGEE. This CDR3 has 13 amino acids. CDR3 protein: CASSVGRNQPQHF. The DNA of the CDR3 is TGTGCCAGCAGCGTAGGTAGAAATCAGCCCCAGCATTTT.

This clone occurred a few times. The rearrangement links TRBV28 to TRBJ1-1; a possible D gene is TRBD1 (5 bases). Per the germline V gene, CDR1 is MDHEN and CDR2 is SYDVKM. Trimming removed 3 bases from V and 0 bases from J, with 5 bases in between. The CDR3 loop spans 13 amino acids. CDR3: CASSLDMNTEAFF. The CDR3 DNA is TGTGCCAGCAGTTTGGACATGAACACTGAAGCTTTCTTT. Based on the CDR3 plus reference TRBV28 and TRBJ1-1, the full variable domain is DVKVTQSSRYLVKRTGEKVFLECVQDMDHENMFWYRQDPGLGLRLIYFSYDVKMKEKGDIPEGYSVSREKKERFSLILESASTNQTSMYLCASSLDMNTEAFFGQGTRLTVV.

J is TRBJ2-2 and V is TRBV21-1. TRBV21-1 is deemed a pseudogene. This CDR3 spans 16 amino acids. The CDR3 DNA follows: TGTGCCAGCCCTAGTGTCCATGGGGTGGGCACCGGGGAGCTGTTTTTT. Translating it yields CASPSVHGVGTGELFF.

The V and J genes are TRBV28 and TRBJ1-2, with D hard to call. Germline V gene sequence: CDR1 MDHEN, CDR2 SYDVKM. The germline V and J ends were trimmed by 4 bases and 0 bases, with 9 bases remaining between them. This CDR3 is 14 amino acids long. The CDR3 coding sequence is TGTGCCAGCAGTTCAACCACAGCTAACTATGGCTACACCTTC. The encoded protein is CASSSTTANYGYTF.

This clone was counted only a few times. This chain uses TRBV7-2 with TRBJ1-1; TRBD1 matches 7 bases. Germline V CDR1 and CDR2: SGHTA, FQGNSA. Germline trimming cut 1 base from V and 6 bases from J; bases unmatched to any gene: 8. This CDR3 comprises 15 residues. The CDR3 loop reads CASSLVVRGMSEAFF. The CDR3 DNA sequence: TGTGCCAGCAGCTTAGTTGTCAGGGGGATGTCTGAAGCTTTCTTT.

The rearrangement joins TRBV28 to TRBJ2-1; possibly TRBD1 or TRBD2 for D (5 bases each). Per the germline V gene, CDR1 is MDHEN and CDR2 is SYDVKM. V was pared by 5 bases and J by 12 bases, with 14 bases between. The CDR3 is made up of 12 amino acids. The CDR3 reads CASSPITGRQFF. CDR3 sequence (DNA): TGTGCCAGCAGTCCGATCACGGGACGGCAGTTCTTC.

The chain joins TRBV19 to TRBJ2-2; D uncertain. Germline assignment: CDR1 LNHDA and CDR2 SQIVND (reference sequence). V was cut by 3 bases and J by 7 bases, with 12 bases left in between. The CDR3 consists of 14 residues. CDR3 coding DNA: TGTGCCAGTAGTATTCGACACTCGGGCGGGGAGCTGTTTTTT. It specifies CASSIRHSGGELFF.

The chain uses TRBV6-5 and TRBJ1-1; D is undetermined. The germline V and J ends were trimmed by 6 bases and 4 bases, with 18 bases remaining between them. The germline V gene encodes CDR1 MNHEY and CDR2 SVGAGI. CDR3 size: 15 residues. This chain's CDR3 is CASSPSGGIRTEAFF. The DNA of the CDR3 is TGTGCCAGCAGCCCCTCAGGAGGGATCCGCACTGAAGCTTTCTTT.

CDR3 sequence reads: CASSFRALHRDRGNYGYTF. The CDR3 DNA is TGTGCCAGCAGTTTTAGAGCTCTACACCGGGACAGGGGTAACTATGGCTACACCTTC. The rearrangement uses TRBV6-2 or TRBV6-3 and TRBJ1-2; 10 nucleotides match TRBD1. Germline loops: CDR1 MNHEY, CDR2 SVGEGT. The CDR3 extends over 19 amino acids. The junction had 15 bases not matched to a gene; V was cut back by 4 bases and J by 1 base.

The chain joins TRBV7-2 to TRBJ2-5, with TRBD2 matching over 10 bases. Germline V gene data show CDR1 as SGHTA and CDR2 as FQGNSA. This CDR3 comprises 15 residues. V shed 3 bases and J 4 bases; nucleotides not matched to a gene: 5. CDR3 DNA sequence: TGTGCCAGCAGCTTCCAGGCTAGCGGGGGAGAGACCCAGTACTTC. Protein: CASSFQASGGETQYF.

The chain has TRBV10-2 and TRBJ1-6; 7 bases line up with TRBD1. This CDR3 has 16 residues. The V and J ends lost 6 bases and 0 bases, in that order; junction bases with no gene match: 5. CDR1 is WSHSY, CDR2 SAAADI, per germline. Here the CDR3 DNA reads TGCGCCAGCAGGGGGACAGCCAGCTCCTATAATTCACCCCTCCACTTT. Translating it yields CASRGTASSYNSPLHF.

V is TRBV9 and J is TRBJ2-1; D might be TRBD2 (6 bases). The CDR3 loop spans 14 amino acids. Trimming cost V 0 bases and J 8 bases, with 12 bases left between them. The germline gives CDR1 SGDLS, CDR2 YYNGEE. The DNA of the CDR3 is TGTGCCAGCAGCGTAGGGAGGGGCGAGTATGAGCAGTTCTTC. It encodes CASSVGRGEYEQFF. The whole variable domain, filled in from reference TRBV9 and TRBJ2-1, reads DSGVTQTPKHLITATGQRVTLRCSPRSGDLSVYWYQQSLDQGLQFLIQYYNGEERAKGNILERFSAQQFPDLHSELNLSSLELGDSALYFCASSVGRGEYEQFFGPGTRLTVL.

CDR3 residues: CASSLTGMNTEAFF. The CDR3 nucleotides read TGTGCCAGCAGCTTGACAGGCATGAACACTGAAGCTTTCTTT. This chain joins TRBV7-9 and TRBJ1-1, with D possibly being TRBD1 (6 bases). The CDR3 is 14 amino acids. V was cut by 3 bases and J by 0 bases, with 8 bases left in between. The germline CDR1 and CDR2 sequences are SEHNR and FQNEAQ (reference sequence).

J is TRBJ2-1 and V is TRBV9; D possibly uses TRBD1 or TRBD2 (5 bases each). CDR3 size: 15 residues. CDR1 and CDR2 from the germline V gene are SGDLS and YYNGEE. Trimming left V 3 bases short and J 0 bases short, with 10 bases between. CDR3 coding DNA: TGTGCCAGCAGCGGGTCAGGGAGCTCCTACAATGAGCAGTTCTTC. Amino acid sequence: CASSGSGSSYNEQFF.

The chain links TRBV5-1 to TRBJ2-2; D might be TRBD1 or TRBD2, each matching 6 bases. The germline V gene has CDR1 SGHRS and CDR2 YFSETQ. This CDR3 is built from 16 residues. Trimming stripped 0 bases from V and 5 bases from J, with 14 bases between. This chain's CDR3 is CASSLGRGRGTGELFF. In DNA, the CDR3 is TGCGCCAGCAGCTTGGGCCGGGGGCGAGGAACCGGGGAGCTGTTTTTT.

The CDR3 region is CASSIPRRGDQPQHF. DNA of the CDR3: TGTGCCAGTAGTATCCCGCGCAGGGGCGATCAGCCCCAGCATTTT. The gene calls are TRBV19 and TRBJ1-5, with D tentatively TRBD1 (6 bases). The CDR3 is made up of 15 amino acids. Germline V CDR1 and CDR2: LNHDA, SQIVND (reference sequence). Trimming removed 3 bases at V and 5 bases at J, with 14 bases between.

The rearrangement joins TRBV4-1 to TRBJ1-2; a possible D gene is TRBD1 (5 bases). This CDR3 contains 15 residues. Between the trimmed V and J ends, which lost 0 bases and 0 bases, there was a span of 8 bases. The germline V gene encodes CDR1 MGHRA and CDR2 YSYEKL. In DNA form, the CDR3 reads TGCGCCAGCAGCCAAGATACAGGAGCTAACTATGGCTACACCTTC. It yields the protein CASSQDTGANYGYTF.

V and J are TRBV25-1 and TRBJ2-1, with D unclear. The CDR3 contains 15 residues. V lost 2 bases and J lost 2, with 10 bases in between. Germline values: CDR1 MGHDK, CDR2 SYGVNS. The CDR3 is CASSEHRDTYNEQFF. The CDR3 coding sequence is TGTGCCAGCAGTGAACATAGGGATACCTACAATGAGCAGTTCTTC.

This chain connects TRBV10-3 to TRBJ2-3; D unclear. V lost 8 bases to trimming and J lost 14 bases, with 14 bases between them. Germline values: CDR1 ENHRY, CDR2 SYGVKD. The CDR3 is 10 residues long. DNA for the CDR3: TGTGCCATCTCTGCGGCGGAGTTGTATTTT. Residues: CAISAAELYF.

The chain links TRBV18 to TRBJ1-2; 7 nucleotides align to TRBD1. Germline assignment: CDR1 KGHSH and CDR2 LQKENI. The CDR3 covers 13 residues. V was clipped by 3 bases and J by 7 bases; unmatched bases: 5. CDR3 DNA sequence: TGTGCCAGCTCACCTCCTCACAGGGGTGGCTACACCTTC. It codes for CASSPPHRGGYTF.

This chain joins TRBV6-5 and TRBJ1-1; D is ambiguous. CDR1 and CDR2 (germline): MNHEY, SVGAGI. CDR3 length: 13 residues. V lost 6 bases, J lost 0 bases, and 8 bases lay in between. CDR3 sequence reads: CASRTQVNTEAFF. The CDR3 nucleotides are TGTGCCAGCAGAACACAAGTGAACACTGAAGCTTTCTTT.

This clone was counted between two and nine times. This rearrangement joins TRBV5-4 to TRBJ2-5, with 14 bases aligning to TRBD2. This CDR3 comprises 16 residues. Germline V lookup: CDR1 SGHNT, CDR2 YYREEE (reference sequence). The junction had 6 bases not matched to a gene; V was cut back by 4 bases and J by 4 bases. The CDR3: CASSGGLAGDRETQYF. DNA of the CDR3: TGTGCCAGCAGCGGGGGACTAGCGGGGGACCGAGAGACCCAGTACTTC.

The CDR3 DNA sequence: TGTGCCATCAGTGAGAATGGGGTAACCGATGGCTACACCTTC. This sequence encodes CAISENGVTDGYTF. The gene calls are TRBV10-3 and TRBJ1-2, with D unresolved. This CDR3 has 14 residues. The germline gives CDR1 ENHRY, CDR2 SYGVKD. V dropped 2 bases and J dropped 6 bases, with 13 bases sitting between them.

The V call is TRBV13, the J call TRBJ2-3, with D tentatively TRBD1 (5 bases). Germline CDR1 reads PRHDT; CDR2 reads FYEKMQ (reference sequence). The CDR3 covers 15 residues. Trimming pared 0 bases from V and 6 bases from J, leaving 13 bases between. The CDR3 here is CASSLGQVIGDTQYF. The CDR3 nucleotides read TGTGCCAGCAGCTTAGGACAGGTGATCGGGGATACGCAGTATTTT.

The rearrangement uses TRBV13 and TRBJ2-7; D perhaps matches TRBD2 (6 bases). There are 13 residues in the CDR3. Germline V gives CDR1 PRHDT, CDR2 FYEKMQ (reference sequence). V gave up 5 bases and J gave up 2 bases, with 10 bases separating them. The CDR3 DNA sequence: TGTGCCAGCAGCCCTTGGGGGGCCTACGAGCAGTACTTC. Translation gives CASSPWGAYEQYF.

This sequence joins TRBV28 and TRBJ2-7; 7 bases fit TRBD2. After removal of 5 bases from V and 5 bases from J, the junction contained 6 bases not matched to a gene. CDR1 and CDR2 from the germline V gene are MDHEN and SYDVKM. The CDR3 is made up of 13 amino acids. CDR3 DNA: TGTGCCAGCAGTCGGGCTGCGGGAGACGAGCAGTACTTC. Translated, it gives CASSRAAGDEQYF.